The clone carrying this TCR beta chain appeared a few times. Antigen unknown. Germline values: CDR1 SGHRS, CDR2 YFSETQ. V dropped 3 bases and J dropped 6; count of bases not matched to a gene: 10. The CDR3 has 17 residues. This specimen belongs to a study of post-analysis software for immune sequencing data. The overall study: Relapsing-remitting, secondary progressive and progressive-relapsing forms made up the multiple sclerosis disease courses. General observations from the study: There was significantly lower normalized Chao1 diversity in multiple sclerosis patients than in controls. Patients showed TRBV5-6, TRBV5-1 and TRBV20-1 among a handful of TRBV segments more frequent than in controls.

Researchers reported that TCR beta cDNA libraries carried unique molecular identifiers. The authors obtained 500,000 to 600,000 cDNA molecules from about 0.94 to 9.7 million T cells. TCRdb re-derived calls from the PCR reads in MiXCR, one entry per CDR3 protein. The sample includes more than 500,000 distinct CDR3 sequences, approximately 31% of them seen just once. This sequence joins TRBV5-1 and TRBJ1-5, with 12 positions matching TRBD1. Sequencing was done on a sample of blood. This TCR derives from a girl aged 2-17 years with multiple sclerosis. The CDR3 protein is CASSSGTGGGFGQPQHF. CDR3 DNA sequence: TGCGCCAGCAGCTCCGGGACAGGGGGCGGATTTGGTCAGCCCCAGCATTTT.